In this sample, the clone carrying this TCR beta chain is medium-sized. Its antigen remains unidentified. The sample originates from a study of cytomegalovirus exposure and HLA in healthy donors. Whole-study context: The roughly 110 validation repertoires used the same platform as the roughly 670 first-cohort repertoires, a later analysis reported. Findings and limits, study-wide: Accounts indicate the classifier identified cytomegalovirus status with strong specificity and sensitivity.

This CDR3 comprises 19 residues. V was clipped by 0 bases and J by 4 bases; unmatched bases: 14. Per germline, CDR1 LGHNA and CDR2 YSLEER. The repertoire was sequenced with immunoSEQ multiplex PCR; TCRdb's copy has only in-frame clones and lacks some. The data hold about 170,000 clones, with roughly nine tenths observed a single time. This receptor was obtained from a woman in her twenties or thirties in good health and CMV-seronegative. Sequenced sample: PBMCs. The chain couples TRBV4-3 to TRBJ1-2, with 10 bases lining up with TRBD1. The CDR3 reads CASSQDSVFSTGGGYGYTF. CDR3 in DNA: TGCGCCAGCAGCCAAGACTCCGTTTTTTCGACAGGGGGCGGCTATGGCTACACCTTC.